Here is one TCR beta chain with its context. Its antigen specificity is not known. No quality values exist for individual bases; no much larger clone is one base distant. From cysteine to phenylalanine, the CDR3 is 16 amino acids long. Just CDR3 DNA is preserved here, 48 bases in frame from base 1. CDR1 SGHNT and CDR2 YYREEE were looked up in the germline V gene (reference sequence). V lost 4 bases and J lost 0 bases, and the count of bases not matched to a germline gene is 9. Receptor libraries were prepared by 5' RACE. Sequenced using an Illumina HiSeq 2000. A universal primer binding site was added through template switching, and the final cDNA carried a unique molecular identifier so that TCR cDNA molecules could be counted accurately. Specific primers in the conserved constant-segment region were used to synthesize first-strand cDNA for TCR alpha and beta chains. To control for contamination, every cDNA library was double barcoded, receiving both a SMART-Mk sample barcode and Illumina barcodes. TruSeq adapter sequences, together with Illumina sample barcodes, were added in two successive PCR steps. TCR alpha and beta cDNA libraries were sequenced on the Illumina HiSeq platform with custom primers. The source study handled its data this way. Raw reads were processed with MiGEC to extract unique molecular identifiers, and MiXCR was used to determine CDR3 positions. For each individual, recombination models were inferred using an EM algorithm with the repgenHMM and IGoR tools. The analysis of shared clonotypes was done with the tcR package in R, with sharing normalized by the product of cloneset sizes. Out-of-frame nonproductive sequences were analyzed to study raw recombination free of thymic and clonal selection effects. TCRdb reanalyzed the raw reads on its own, using fastp at Q25 for trimming and MiXCR for clone calling, and kept in-frame beta chains. Rows with one shared CDR3 protein collapse into an entry with the most common genes and DNA. These V and J calls derive from TCRdb rather than the authors' analysis. This sample gives 500,000 or so distinct CDR3 sequences in total; 14% of them show up just once. The leading ten clones occupy approximately 1% of the sample.

The sample is drawn from a study of identical twins (dated by TCRdb to between 2015 and 2016). With regard to the full study: The study deep-sequenced TCR alpha and beta repertoires from monozygotic twins, unrelated adults of various ages and cord blood to test whether fetal clonotypes persist. Replicate twin experiments were performed at different times using different library preparation protocols to rule out contamination. Summary of the overall study and its limitations: Compared with coincidental sharing between unrelated individuals, an excess of low generation-probability sequences was observed among out-of-frame TCR alpha sequences shared between twins. Out-of-frame TCR alpha sharing in monozygotic twins was systematically underestimated by recombination models, whereas sharing between unrelated individuals was in agreement with the recombination models. Because the same donors could not be followed over many years, the conclusions depended on cross-sectional statistical analysis. Abundant cord blood beta clonotypes carried fewer insertions; young adult naive repertoires showed a weaker similar trend, while memory repertoires showed none. The excess sharing between twins in beta out-of-frame sequences was weaker because fewer shared sequences reduced the signal-to-noise ratio. Zero-insertion analyses could be partly confounded by invariant T cells such as MAIT and iNKT, though diverse VJ usage argued against such confounding for most clonotypes.

Every donor was a healthy Caucasian. The twin cohort comprised three pairs of female monozygotic twins, all aged about 18 to 29 years. CD4+ and CD8+ T cell populations were isolated with positive isolation kits from Invitrogen. The same sample was also studied in work on yellow fever vaccine responses in identical twins. Looking at the second paper: The authors reported that the T cell response to vaccination in identical twins appeared partly convergent and partly personalized. In the study, vaccine-responding T cell clones were precisely tracked in identical twins.

The sample comprised CD4+ T cells sorted from blood. This receptor was identified in a woman aged 18 to 35 in good health. The sequence joins TRBV5-4 to TRBJ2-7; 8 bases in between match TRBD1. The CDR3 region has the sequence CASSEGTGTLSYEQYF. The sequenced DNA: TGTGCCAGCAGCGAGGGGACAGGAACCCTCTCCTACGAGCAGTACTTC.